The subject of this entry is one T cell receptor beta chain. Trimming left V 6 bases short and J 3 bases short, with 17 bases between. Looked up from germline, CDR1 is MNHEY and CDR2 is SVGAGI. There are 15 residues in the CDR3. Using immunoSEQ multiplex PCR, the repertoire was profiled, and TCRdb retains in-frame clones only, with some absent. This table has 100,000 to 150,000 clones, about nine tenths appearing once. This sample was included in a study of blood T cell repertoires in COVID-19. About the study: The United States, Italy and Spain were the sources of the acute and convalescent COVID-19 samples. T cells, B-cell-depleted T cells, or PBMCs provided the cDNA or gDNA that served as material.

The TCR comes from a woman in her 70s with COVID-19, enrolled during active disease. The chain uses TRBV6-5 and TRBJ1-2; perhaps TRBD1 as D (6 bases). Sample: peripheral blood. The CDR3 DNA reads TGTGCCAGCAGGCTCGGTCGGGGGGGCGACTATGGCTACACCTTC. Residues: CASRLGRGGDYGYTF.